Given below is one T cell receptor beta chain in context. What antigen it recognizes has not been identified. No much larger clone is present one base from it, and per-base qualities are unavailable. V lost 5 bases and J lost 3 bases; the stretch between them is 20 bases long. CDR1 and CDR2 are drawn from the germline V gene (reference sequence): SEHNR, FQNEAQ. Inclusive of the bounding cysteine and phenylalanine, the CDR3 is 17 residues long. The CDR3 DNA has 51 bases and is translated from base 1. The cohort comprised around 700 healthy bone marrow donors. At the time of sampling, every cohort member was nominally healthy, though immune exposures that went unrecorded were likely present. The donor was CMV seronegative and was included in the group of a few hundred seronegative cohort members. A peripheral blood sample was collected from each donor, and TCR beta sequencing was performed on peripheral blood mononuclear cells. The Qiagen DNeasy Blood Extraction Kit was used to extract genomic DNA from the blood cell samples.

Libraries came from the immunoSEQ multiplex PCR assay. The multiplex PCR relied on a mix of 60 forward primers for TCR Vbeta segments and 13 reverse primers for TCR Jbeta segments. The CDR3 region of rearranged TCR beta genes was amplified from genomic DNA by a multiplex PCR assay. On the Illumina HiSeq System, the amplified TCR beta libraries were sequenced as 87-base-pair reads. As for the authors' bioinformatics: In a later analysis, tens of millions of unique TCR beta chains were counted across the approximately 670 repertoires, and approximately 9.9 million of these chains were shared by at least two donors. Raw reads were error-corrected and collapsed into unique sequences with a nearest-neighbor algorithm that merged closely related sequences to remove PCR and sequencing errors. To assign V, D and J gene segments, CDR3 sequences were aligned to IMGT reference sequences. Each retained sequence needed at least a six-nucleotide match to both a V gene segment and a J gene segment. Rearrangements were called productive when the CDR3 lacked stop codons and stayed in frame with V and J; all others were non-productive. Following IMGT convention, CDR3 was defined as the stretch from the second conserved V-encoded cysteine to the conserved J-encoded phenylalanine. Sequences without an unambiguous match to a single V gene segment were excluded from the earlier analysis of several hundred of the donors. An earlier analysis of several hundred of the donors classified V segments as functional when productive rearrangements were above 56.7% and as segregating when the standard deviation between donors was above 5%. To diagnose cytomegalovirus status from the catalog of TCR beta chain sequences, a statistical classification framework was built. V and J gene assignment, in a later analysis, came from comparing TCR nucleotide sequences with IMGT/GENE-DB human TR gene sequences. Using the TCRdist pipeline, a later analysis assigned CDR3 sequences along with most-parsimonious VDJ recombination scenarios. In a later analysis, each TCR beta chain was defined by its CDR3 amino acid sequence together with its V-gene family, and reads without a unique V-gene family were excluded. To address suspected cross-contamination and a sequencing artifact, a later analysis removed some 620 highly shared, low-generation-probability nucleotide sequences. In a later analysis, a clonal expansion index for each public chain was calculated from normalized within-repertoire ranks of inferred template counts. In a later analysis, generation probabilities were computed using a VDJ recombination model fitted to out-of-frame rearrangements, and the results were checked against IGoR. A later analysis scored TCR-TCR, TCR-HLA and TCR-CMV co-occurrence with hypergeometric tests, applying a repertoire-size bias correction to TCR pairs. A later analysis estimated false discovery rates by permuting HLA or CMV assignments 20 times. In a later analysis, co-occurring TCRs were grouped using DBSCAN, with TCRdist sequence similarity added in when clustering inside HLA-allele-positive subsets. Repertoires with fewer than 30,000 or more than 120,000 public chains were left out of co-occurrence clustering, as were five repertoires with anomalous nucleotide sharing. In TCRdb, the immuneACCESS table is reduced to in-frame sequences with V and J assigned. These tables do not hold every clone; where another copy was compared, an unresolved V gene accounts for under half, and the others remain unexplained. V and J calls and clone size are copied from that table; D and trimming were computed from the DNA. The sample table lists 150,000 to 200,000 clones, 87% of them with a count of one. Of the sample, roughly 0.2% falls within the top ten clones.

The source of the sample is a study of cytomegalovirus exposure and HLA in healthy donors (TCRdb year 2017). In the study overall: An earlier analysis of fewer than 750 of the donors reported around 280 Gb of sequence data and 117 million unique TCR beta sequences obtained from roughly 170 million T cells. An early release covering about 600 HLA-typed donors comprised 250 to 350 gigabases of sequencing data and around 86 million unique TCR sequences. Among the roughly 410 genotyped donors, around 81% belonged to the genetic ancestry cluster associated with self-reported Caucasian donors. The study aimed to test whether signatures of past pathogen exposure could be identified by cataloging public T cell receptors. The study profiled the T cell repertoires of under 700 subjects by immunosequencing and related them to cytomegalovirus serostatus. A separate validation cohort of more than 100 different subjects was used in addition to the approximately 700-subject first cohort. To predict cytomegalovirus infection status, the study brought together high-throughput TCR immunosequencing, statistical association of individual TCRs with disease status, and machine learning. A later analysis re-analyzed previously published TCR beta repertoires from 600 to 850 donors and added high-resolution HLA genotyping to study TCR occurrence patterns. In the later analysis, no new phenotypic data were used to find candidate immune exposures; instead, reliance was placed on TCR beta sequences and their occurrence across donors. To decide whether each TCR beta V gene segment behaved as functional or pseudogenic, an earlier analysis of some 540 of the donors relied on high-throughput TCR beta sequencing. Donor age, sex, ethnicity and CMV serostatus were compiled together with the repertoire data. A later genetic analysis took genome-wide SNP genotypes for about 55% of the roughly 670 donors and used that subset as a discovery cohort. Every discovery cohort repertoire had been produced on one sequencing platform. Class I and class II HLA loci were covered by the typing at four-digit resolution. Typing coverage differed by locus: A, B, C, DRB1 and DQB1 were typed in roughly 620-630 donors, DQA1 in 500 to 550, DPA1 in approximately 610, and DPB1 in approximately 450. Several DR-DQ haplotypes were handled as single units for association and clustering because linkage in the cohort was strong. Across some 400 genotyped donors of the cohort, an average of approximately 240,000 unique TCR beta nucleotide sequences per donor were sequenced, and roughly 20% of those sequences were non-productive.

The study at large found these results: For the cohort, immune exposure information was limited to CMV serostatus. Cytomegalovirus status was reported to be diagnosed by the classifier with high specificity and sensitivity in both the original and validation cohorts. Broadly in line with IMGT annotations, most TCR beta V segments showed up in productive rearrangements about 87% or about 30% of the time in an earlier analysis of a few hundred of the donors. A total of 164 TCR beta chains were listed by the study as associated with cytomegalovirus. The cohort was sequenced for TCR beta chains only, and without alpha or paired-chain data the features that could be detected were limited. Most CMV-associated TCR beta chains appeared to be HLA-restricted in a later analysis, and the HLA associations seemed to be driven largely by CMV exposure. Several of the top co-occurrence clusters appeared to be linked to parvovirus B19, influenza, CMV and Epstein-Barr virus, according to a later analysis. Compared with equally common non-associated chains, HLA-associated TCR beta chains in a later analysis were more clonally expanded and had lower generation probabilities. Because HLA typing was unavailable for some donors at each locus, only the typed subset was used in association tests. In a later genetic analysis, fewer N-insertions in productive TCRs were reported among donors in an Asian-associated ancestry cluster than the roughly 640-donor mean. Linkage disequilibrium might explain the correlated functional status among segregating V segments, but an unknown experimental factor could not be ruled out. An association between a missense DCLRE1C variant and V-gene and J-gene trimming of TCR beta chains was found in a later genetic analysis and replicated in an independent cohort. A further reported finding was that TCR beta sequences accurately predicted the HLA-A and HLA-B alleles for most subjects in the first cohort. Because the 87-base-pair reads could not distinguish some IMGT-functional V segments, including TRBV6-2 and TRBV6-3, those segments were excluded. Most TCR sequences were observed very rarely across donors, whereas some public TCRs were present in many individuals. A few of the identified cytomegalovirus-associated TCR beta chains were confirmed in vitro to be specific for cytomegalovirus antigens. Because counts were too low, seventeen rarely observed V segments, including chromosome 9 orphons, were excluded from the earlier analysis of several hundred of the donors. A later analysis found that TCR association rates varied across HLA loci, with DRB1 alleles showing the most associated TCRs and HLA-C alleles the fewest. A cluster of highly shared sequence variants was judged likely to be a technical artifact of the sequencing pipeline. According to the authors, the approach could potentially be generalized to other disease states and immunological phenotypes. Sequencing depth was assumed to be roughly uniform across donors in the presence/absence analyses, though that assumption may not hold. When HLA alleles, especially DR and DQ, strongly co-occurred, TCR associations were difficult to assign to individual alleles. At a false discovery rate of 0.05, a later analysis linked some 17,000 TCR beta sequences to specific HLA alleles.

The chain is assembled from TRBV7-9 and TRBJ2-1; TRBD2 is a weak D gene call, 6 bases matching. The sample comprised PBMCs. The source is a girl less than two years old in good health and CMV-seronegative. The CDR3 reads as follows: CASSLLRVRRGYNEQFF. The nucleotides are TGTGCCAGCAGCCTTCTGAGAGTACGGAGGGGCTACAATGAGCAGTTCTTC.